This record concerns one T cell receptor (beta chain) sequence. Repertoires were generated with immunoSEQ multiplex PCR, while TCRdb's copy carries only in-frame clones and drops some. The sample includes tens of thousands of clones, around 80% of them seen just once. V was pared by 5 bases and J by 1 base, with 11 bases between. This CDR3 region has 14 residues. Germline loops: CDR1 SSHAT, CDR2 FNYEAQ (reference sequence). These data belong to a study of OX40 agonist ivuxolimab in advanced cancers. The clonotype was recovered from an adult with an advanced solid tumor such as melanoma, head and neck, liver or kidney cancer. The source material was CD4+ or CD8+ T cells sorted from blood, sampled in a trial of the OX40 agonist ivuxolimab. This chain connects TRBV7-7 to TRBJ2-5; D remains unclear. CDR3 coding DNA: TGTGCCAGCAGCCCCCTTGGTGGCCAAGAGACCCAGTACTTC. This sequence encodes CASSPLGGQETQYF.